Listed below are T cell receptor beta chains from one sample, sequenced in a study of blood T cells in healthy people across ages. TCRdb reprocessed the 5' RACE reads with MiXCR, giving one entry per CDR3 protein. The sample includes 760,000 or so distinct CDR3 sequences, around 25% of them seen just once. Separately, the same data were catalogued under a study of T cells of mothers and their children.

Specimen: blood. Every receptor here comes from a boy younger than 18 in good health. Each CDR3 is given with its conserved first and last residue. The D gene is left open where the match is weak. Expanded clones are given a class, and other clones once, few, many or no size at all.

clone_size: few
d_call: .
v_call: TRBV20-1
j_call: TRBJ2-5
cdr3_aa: CSARKTRGEETQYF
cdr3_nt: TGCAGTGCTAGGAAGACCCGGGGCGAGGAGACCCAGTACTTC

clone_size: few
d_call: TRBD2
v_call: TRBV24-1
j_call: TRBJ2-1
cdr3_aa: CATQPRLAGGREQFF
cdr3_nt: TGTGCCACCCAGCCCCGGCTAGCGGGGGGCCGGGAGCAGTTCTTC

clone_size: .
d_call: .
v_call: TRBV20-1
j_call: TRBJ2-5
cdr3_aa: CSANPPLNQETQYF
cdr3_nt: TGCAGTGCTAATCCCCCTCTAAACCAAGAGACCCAGTACTTC

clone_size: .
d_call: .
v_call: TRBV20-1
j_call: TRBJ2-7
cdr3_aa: CSASSVTTYEQYF
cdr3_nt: TGCAGTGCTAGTTCCGTCACCACCTACGAGCAGTACTTC

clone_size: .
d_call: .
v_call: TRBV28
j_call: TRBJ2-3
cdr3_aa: CASSSLSGGHLDSTDTQYF
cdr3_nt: TGTGCCAGCAGTTCTCTATCTGGGGGTCATTTGGACAGCACAGATACGCAGTATTTT

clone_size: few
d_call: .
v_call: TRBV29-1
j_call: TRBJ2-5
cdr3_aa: CSVEYLGWYQETQYF
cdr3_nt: TGCAGCGTTGAGTATCTAGGCTGGTACCAAGAGACCCAGTACTTC

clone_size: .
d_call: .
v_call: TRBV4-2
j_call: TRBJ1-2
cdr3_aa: CASSQEFGQNYGYTF
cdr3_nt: TGTGCCAGCAGCCAAGAATTCGGACAGAACTATGGCTACACCTTC

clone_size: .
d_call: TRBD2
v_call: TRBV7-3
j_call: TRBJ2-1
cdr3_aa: CASSPTSGRFDEQFF
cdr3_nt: TGTGCCAGCAGCCCGACTAGCGGGAGGTTTGATGAGCAGTTCTTC

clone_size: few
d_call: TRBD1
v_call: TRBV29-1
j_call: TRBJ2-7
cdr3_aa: CSVDGTAYEQYF
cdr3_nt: TGCAGCGTTGACGGGACAGCCTACGAGCAGTACTTC

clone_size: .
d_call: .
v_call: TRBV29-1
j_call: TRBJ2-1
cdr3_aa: CSVTQPGVDEQFF
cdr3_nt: TGCAGCGTTACACAGCCCGGGGTGGATGAGCAGTTCTTC

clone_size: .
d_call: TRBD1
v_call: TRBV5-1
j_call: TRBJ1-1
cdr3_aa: CASSDWTGSTEAFF
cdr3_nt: TGCGCCAGCAGCGATTGGACAGGGAGCACTGAAGCTTTCTTT

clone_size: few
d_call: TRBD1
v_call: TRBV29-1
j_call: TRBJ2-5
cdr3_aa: CSVETAGTEYETQYF
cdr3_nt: TGCAGCGTAGAAACTGCCGGGACAGAATACGAGACCCAGTACTTC

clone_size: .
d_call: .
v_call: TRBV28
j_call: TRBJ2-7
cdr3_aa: CTSSLGWAEPYEQYF
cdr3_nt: TGTACCAGCAGTTTAGGATGGGCAGAGCCCTACGAGCAGTACTTC

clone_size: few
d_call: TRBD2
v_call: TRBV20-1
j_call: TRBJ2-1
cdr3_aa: CSASLAGVPNEQFF
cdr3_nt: TGCAGTGCTAGTCTCGCGGGAGTCCCCAATGAGCAGTTCTTC

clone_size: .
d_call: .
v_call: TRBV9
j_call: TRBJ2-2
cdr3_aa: CASSVGYPGELFF
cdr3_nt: TGTGCCAGCAGCGTTGGGTATCCCGGGGAGCTGTTTTTT

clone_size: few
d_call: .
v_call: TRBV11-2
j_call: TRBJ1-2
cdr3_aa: CASSLALQGLYGYTF
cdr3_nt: TGTGCCAGCAGCTTGGCGCTGCAGGGGCTCTATGGCTACACCTTC

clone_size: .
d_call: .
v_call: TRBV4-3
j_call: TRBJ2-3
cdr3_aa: CASSQGGGKTDTQYF
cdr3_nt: TGCGCCAGCAGCCAAGGAGGGGGGAAGACGGATACGCAGTATTTT

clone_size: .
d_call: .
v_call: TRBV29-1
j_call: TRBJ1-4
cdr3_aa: CSVEQGDEKLFF
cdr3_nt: TGCAGCGTTGAACAGGGAGATGAAAAACTGTTTTTT

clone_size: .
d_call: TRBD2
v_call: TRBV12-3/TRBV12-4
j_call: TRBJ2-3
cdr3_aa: CASSLGLAGGPVEDTQYF
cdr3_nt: TGTGCCAGCAGCCTGGGACTAGCGGGAGGGCCGGTAGAAGATACGCAGTATTTT

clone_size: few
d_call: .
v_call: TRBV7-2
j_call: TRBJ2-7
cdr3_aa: CASSFPGFTSEQYF
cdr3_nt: TGTGCCAGCAGCTTTCCGGGATTCACTTCCGAGCAGTACTTC

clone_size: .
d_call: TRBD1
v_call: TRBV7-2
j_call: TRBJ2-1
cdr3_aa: CASSLQIQGAFF
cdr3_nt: TGTGCCAGCAGCTTACAGATCCAGGGGGCTTTCTTC

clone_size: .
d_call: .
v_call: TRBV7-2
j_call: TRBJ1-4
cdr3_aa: CASTERAGEKLFF
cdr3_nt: TGTGCCAGCACAGAGAGAGCCGGCGAAAAACTGTTTTTT

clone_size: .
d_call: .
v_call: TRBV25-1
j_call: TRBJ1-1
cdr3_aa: CASSESDSQGWTEAFF
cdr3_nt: TGTGCCAGCAGTGAATCCGATTCGCAGGGTTGGACTGAAGCTTTCTTT

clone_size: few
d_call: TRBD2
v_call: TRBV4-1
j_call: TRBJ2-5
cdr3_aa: CATRGLAEETQYF
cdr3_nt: TGCGCCACAAGGGGACTAGCGGAAGAGACCCAGTACTTC

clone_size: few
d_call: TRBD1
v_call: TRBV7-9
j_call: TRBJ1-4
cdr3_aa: CASSFSGAGGFRSNEKLFF
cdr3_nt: TGTGCCAGCAGCTTCTCCGGGGCAGGGGGTTTCCGAAGTAATGAAAAACTGTTTTTT

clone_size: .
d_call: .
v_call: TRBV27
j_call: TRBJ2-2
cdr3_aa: CASQGSGDTGELFF
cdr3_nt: TGTGCCAGCCAGGGTTCGGGAGACACCGGGGAGCTGTTTTTT

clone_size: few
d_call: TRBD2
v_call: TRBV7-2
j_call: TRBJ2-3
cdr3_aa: CASSLSGSGADTQYF
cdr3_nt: TGTGCCAGCAGCTTAAGCGGGAGCGGAGCAGATACGCAGTATTTT

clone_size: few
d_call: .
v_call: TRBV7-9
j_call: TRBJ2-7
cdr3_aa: CASSSGRWDYEQYF
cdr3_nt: TGTGCCAGCAGCTCAGGGCGCTGGGACTACGAGCAGTACTTC

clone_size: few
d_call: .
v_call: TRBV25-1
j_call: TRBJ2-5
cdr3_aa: CASSEDFTGPGETQYF
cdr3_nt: TGTGCCAGCAGTGAAGATTTTACAGGGCCTGGCGAGACCCAGTACTTC

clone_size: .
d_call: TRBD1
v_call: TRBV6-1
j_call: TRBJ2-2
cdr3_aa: CASNWDRNTGELFF
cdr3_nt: TGTGCCAGCAACTGGGACAGGAACACCGGGGAGCTGTTTTTT

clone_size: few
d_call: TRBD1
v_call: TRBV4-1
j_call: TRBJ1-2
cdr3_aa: CASSQDSQGDYGYTF
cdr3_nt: TGCGCCAGCAGCCAAGATAGTCAGGGGGACTATGGCTACACCTTC

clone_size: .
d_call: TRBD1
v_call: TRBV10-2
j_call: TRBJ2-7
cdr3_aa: CASSETRQGKHEQYF
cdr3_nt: TGCGCCAGCAGTGAGACCCGACAGGGAAAACACGAGCAGTACTTC

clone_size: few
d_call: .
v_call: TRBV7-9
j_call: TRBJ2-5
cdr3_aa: CASSLSNWGSRTQETQYF
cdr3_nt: TGTGCCAGCAGCTTATCAAATTGGGGCAGCCGCACCCAAGAGACCCAGTACTTC

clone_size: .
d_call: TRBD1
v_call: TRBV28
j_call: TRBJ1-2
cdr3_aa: CASRAGGNYGYTF
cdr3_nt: TGTGCCAGCAGGGCAGGGGGCAACTATGGCTACACCTTC

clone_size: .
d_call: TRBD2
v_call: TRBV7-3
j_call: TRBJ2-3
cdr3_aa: CASSLTGRGGADTQYF
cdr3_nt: TGTGCCAGCAGCTTAACGGGTCGGGGAGGGGCAGATACGCAGTATTTT

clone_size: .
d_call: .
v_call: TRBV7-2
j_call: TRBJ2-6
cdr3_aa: CASSLTTSGANVLTF
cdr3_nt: TGTGCCAGCAGCTTAACTACCTCTGGGGCCAACGTCCTGACTTTC

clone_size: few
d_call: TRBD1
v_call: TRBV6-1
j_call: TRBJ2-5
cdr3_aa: CASRPGQIRETQYF
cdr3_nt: TGTGCCAGCAGGCCGGGACAGATTAGGGAGACCCAGTACTTC

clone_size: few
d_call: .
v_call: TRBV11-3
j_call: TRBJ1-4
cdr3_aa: CASRRGESTNEKLFF
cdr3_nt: TGTGCCAGCAGACGAGGGGAGTCAACTAATGAAAAACTGTTTTTT

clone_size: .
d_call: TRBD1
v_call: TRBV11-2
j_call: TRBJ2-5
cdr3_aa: CAGDTRQGLETQYF
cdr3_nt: TGTGCCGGCGACACTAGACAGGGGCTGGAGACCCAGTACTTC

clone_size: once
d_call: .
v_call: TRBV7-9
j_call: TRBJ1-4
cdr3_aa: CASSLGDSRKLFF
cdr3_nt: TGTGCCAGCAGCTTAGGAGACAGCCGAAAACTGTTTTTT

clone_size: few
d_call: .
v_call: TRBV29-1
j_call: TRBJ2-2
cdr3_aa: CSVAGGAGGELFF
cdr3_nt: TGCAGCGTTGCGGGGGGCGCCGGCGGGGAGCTGTTTTTT

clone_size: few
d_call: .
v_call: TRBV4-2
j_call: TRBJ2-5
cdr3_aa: CASSRLVAREETQYF
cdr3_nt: TGTGCCAGCAGCCGGTTGGTGGCCAGGGAAGAGACCCAGTACTTC

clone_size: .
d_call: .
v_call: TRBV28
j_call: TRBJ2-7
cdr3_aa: CASTPEIGAADYEQYF
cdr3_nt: TGTGCCAGCACCCCGGAGATCGGGGCAGCAGACTACGAGCAGTACTTC

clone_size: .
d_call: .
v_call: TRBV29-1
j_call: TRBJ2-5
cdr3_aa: CSVERLALGEQYF
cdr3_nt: TGCAGCGTTGAAAGGCTAGCTTTGGGGGAGCAGTACTTC

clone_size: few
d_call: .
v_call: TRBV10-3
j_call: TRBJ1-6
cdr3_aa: CAITKSSYNSPLHF
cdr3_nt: TGTGCCATCACCAAAAGCTCCTATAATTCACCCCTCCACTTT

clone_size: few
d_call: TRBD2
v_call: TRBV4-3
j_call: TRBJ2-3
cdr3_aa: CASSQAQAFGLEAVYF
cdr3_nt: TGCGCCAGCAGCCAAGCTCAGGCCTTCGGACTAGAAGCAGTGTATTTT

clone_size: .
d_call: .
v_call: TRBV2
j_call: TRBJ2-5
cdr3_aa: CASSEDWQETQYF
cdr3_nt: TGTGCCAGCAGTGAAGATTGGCAAGAGACCCAGTACTTC